A single sample gave rise to the 28 T cell receptor beta chains below, sequenced in a study of blood T cells in healthy people across ages. Through a sample-barcoded 5' primer and a J-beta primer mix, a second PCR was run for roughly 6 to 11 cycles. TCRdb reprocessed the 5' RACE reads with MiXCR, giving one entry per CDR3 protein. This table holds some 560,000 distinct CDR3 sequences, about 27% found once. Separately, the same data were catalogued under a study of T cells of mothers and their children.

Sample: blood. The receptors derive from a boy between 2 and 15 years old in good health.

This clonotype was observed a handful of times. The V gene is TRBV5-5, the J gene TRBJ1-1, with D hard to call. Germline V gene data show CDR1 as SGHKS and CDR2 as YYEKEE (reference sequence). The CDR3 runs 14 residues. V lost 6 bases to trimming and J lost 1 base, with 13 bases between them. CDR3 in amino acids: CASTLSWENTEAFF. In DNA, the CDR3 is TGTGCCAGCACCCTCTCCTGGGAGAACACTGAAGCTTTCTTT.

The gene calls are TRBV29-1 and TRBJ1-2; maybe TRBD1 (6 bases). Germline CDR1 reads SQVTM; CDR2 reads ANQGSEA. This CDR3 is 14 amino acids long. Trimming took 4 bases from V and 0 from J, leaving 12 bases between them. As DNA, the CDR3 is TGCAGCGTTGGGGCCTGGACAGCTAACTATGGCTACACCTTC. It codes for CSVGAWTANYGYTF.

V and J are TRBV7-9 and TRBJ2-1, with D possibly TRBD2 on 5 matching bases. V was shortened by 5 bases and J by 8 bases, with 13 bases between the two germline ends. Germline V gives CDR1 SEHNR, CDR2 FQNEAQ (reference sequence). This CDR3 is built from 13 residues. CDR3 residues: CASSLPADYEQFF. CDR3 nucleotides: TGTGCCAGCAGCCTCCCGGCGGACTATGAGCAGTTCTTC.

The chain employs TRBV9 and TRBJ2-2; the D gene is possibly TRBD1 (6 bases). The CDR3 has 15 amino acids. Germline CDR1 is SGDLS and CDR2 is YYNGEE. Between the trimmed V and J ends, which lost 0 bases and 6 bases, there was a span of 12 bases. The CDR3 bases are TGTGCCAGCAGCGTAGGAGGGGGTACGGCCGGGGAGCTGTTTTTT. Its translation is CASSVGGGTAGELFF.

This clonotype was picked up a small number of times. CDR3 loop: CAISVSIKNIQYF. The DNA for the CDR3 is TGTGCCATCAGCGTTAGCATCAAAAACATTCAGTACTTC. The chain uses TRBV10-3 and TRBJ2-4; D remains ambiguous. V was clipped by 6 bases and J by 3 bases, with 9 bases between them. Germline V gives CDR1 ENHRY, CDR2 SYGVKD. The CDR3 is 13 residues long.

This clonotype was counted ten times or more. This rearrangement joins TRBV5-1 to TRBJ2-5; tentatively, D is TRBD1 or TRBD2 (5 bases each). Looked up from germline, CDR1 is SGHRS and CDR2 is YFSETQ. The CDR3 covers 16 residues. The V and J ends lost 4 bases and 4 bases respectively, with 20 bases between them. The CDR3 sequence is CASSPVGVVLGETQYF. The CDR3 DNA reads TGCGCCAGCAGCCCCGTGGGGGTCGTTTTGGGAGAGACCCAGTACTTC.

The J gene is TRBJ2-1, the V gene TRBV29-1, with 9 bases fitting TRBD2. CDR3 size: 16 residues. V lost 3 bases, J lost 5 bases, and 11 bases stayed unmatched. Germline CDR1 and CDR2: SQVTM and ANQGSEA. Written as DNA, the CDR3 is TGCAGCGTTGAGGAGGGCGGGAGGGCCATTAACAATGAGCAGTTCTTC. Amino acid sequence: CSVEEGGRAINNEQFF.

This chain links TRBV29-1 with TRBJ2-1; 13 nucleotides agree with TRBD2. Germline loops: CDR1 SQVTM, CDR2 ANQGSEA. J lost 8 bases, V lost 5 bases, and 12 bases had no gene match. The CDR3 is 16 amino acids. CDR3 in amino acids: CSVSSAGTSGADEQFF. The CDR3, as DNA: TGCAGCGTTTCGTCTGCCGGGACTAGCGGGGCGGATGAGCAGTTCTTC.

CDR3 region: CASSVDETPYEQYF. CDR3 nucleotides: TGTGCCAGCAGCGTAGACGAAACCCCCTACGAGCAGTACTTC. The chain joins TRBV9 to TRBJ2-7; D unresolved. Trimming took 0 bases from V and 2 from J, leaving 9 bases between them. Per germline, CDR1 SGDLS and CDR2 YYNGEE. The length of the CDR3 is 14 residues.

A few counts support this clonotype. The rearrangement uses TRBV18 and TRBJ1-2; D gene ambiguous. Germline CDR1 reads KGHSH; CDR2 reads LQKENI. The V and J ends lost 4 bases and 4 bases respectively, with 22 bases between them. There are 17 residues in the CDR3. The DNA of the CDR3 is TGTGCCAGCTCACGGTTCCCCCGCTTCTTCGTTGGCTATGGCTACACCTTC. Translated: CASSRFPRFFVGYGYTF.

The genes are TRBV20-1 and TRBJ1-1; D may be TRBD1 (5 bases). The V gene's germline CDR1 is DFQATT and CDR2 SNEGSKA (reference sequence). This CDR3 is 12 amino acids long. V shed 6 bases and J shed 3 bases, with 11 bases lying between them. Written as DNA, the CDR3 is TGCAGTGCACAGGTCAGGGACACTGAAGCTTTCTTT. This sequence encodes CSAQVRDTEAFF.

To note about this clonotype: One end of the junction does not line up with germline, which may come from a read error. The V call is TRBV12-3 or TRBV12-4, the J call TRBJ2-1; D is perhaps TRBD2 (5 bases). The CDR3 is made up of 19 amino acids. The chain's CDR3 is CASSPPPRGSRSSYNEQFF. As DNA, the CDR3 is TGTGCAAGCAGCCCTCCTCCTCGGGGTAGCCGGAGCTCCTACAATGAGCAGTTCTTC.

The DNA of the CDR3 is TGCGCCAGCAGCCAAGATCCGGGCACAGATACGCAGTATTTT. Its protein product is CASSQDPGTDTQYF. The gene calls are TRBV4-3 and TRBJ2-3; D gene unclear. This CDR3 has 14 residues. V gave up 0 bases and J gave up 1 base, with 5 bases separating them. Per the germline V gene, CDR1 is LGHNA and CDR2 is YSLEER.

The rearrangement links TRBV7-2 to TRBJ1-2; weak D call: TRBD1 (5 bases). The germline V gene encodes CDR1 SGHTA and CDR2 FQGNSA. The CDR3 covers 16 residues. Between the trimmed V and J ends, which lost 3 bases and 2 bases, there was a span of 16 bases. The CDR3 region has the DNA TGTGCCAGCAGCTTCTCCTCCGGGACTCCGAACTATGGCTACACCTTC. The encoded protein is CASSFSSGTPNYGYTF.

The chain is built from TRBV2 and TRBJ2-6, with 7 positions matching TRBD2. J lost 2 bases, V lost 5 bases, and 6 bases had no gene match. Per the germline V gene, CDR1 is SNHLY and CDR2 is FYNNEI. This CDR3 comprises 16 residues. The CDR3 is CASSKKRGTGANVLTF. The DNA of the CDR3 is TGTGCCAGCAGTAAAAAGCGGGGAACTGGGGCCAACGTCCTGACTTTC.

This clonotype appeared a few times. This sequence joins TRBV27 and TRBJ2-5; no definite D call. The CDR3 is made up of 12 amino acids. Trimming left V 6 bases short and J 6 bases short, with 11 bases between. Germline CDR1 MNHEY, CDR2 SMNVEV (reference sequence). CDR3 region: CASSSSDKTQYF. CDR3 DNA sequence: TGTGCCAGCAGCTCCTCGGATAAGACCCAGTACTTC.

This clonotype was found once. This chain connects TRBV12-3 or TRBV12-4 to TRBJ2-3, with TRBD2 identical over 8 bases. This CDR3 is 18 amino acids long. After removal of 6 bases from V and 4 bases from J, the junction contained 18 bases not matched to a gene. The CDR3 DNA follows: TGTGCCAGCAGCTTAAGCGGGGGCGGGGGCGATAGTCCAGATACGCAGTATTTT. This translates into CASSLSGGGGDSPDTQYF.

This clonotype occurred a few times. This chain uses TRBV7-8 with TRBJ1-1; D is perhaps TRBD1 (5 bases). The germline gives CDR1 SGHVS, CDR2 FQNEAQ. This CDR3 is 14 amino acids long. V lost 4 bases, J lost 0 bases, and 9 bases lay in between. CDR3 region: CASSSGPVNTEAFF. CDR3 nucleotide sequence: TGTGCCAGCAGCTCGGGACCGGTGAACACTGAAGCTTTCTTT.

V is TRBV20-1 and J is TRBJ1-2; TRBD1 aligns across 7 bases. CDR1 DFQATT and CDR2 SNEGSKA come from the germline V gene (reference sequence). With V trimmed by 6 bases and J by 4 bases, 20 bases remained unmatched. The CDR3 has 17 residues. In DNA, the CDR3 is TGCAGTGCCCTTAGCGGTGTGATGGGGGACAGTCCCTATGGCTACACCTTC. Translating gives CSALSGVMGDSPYGYTF.

This rearrangement joins TRBV5-6 to TRBJ2-7; D uncertain. V lost 8 bases to trimming and J lost 0 bases, with 15 bases between them. This CDR3 contains 14 residues. The germline gives CDR1 SGHDT, CDR2 YYEEEE. The DNA for the CDR3 is TGTGCCAGTGAGTTAGGGCCGAGCTCCTACGAGCAGTACTTC. Amino acids: CASELGPSSYEQYF.

This clonotype was counted only a few times. The chain combines TRBV7-2 with TRBJ1-2; TRBD1 might be the D (6 bases). This CDR3 comprises 13 residues. Trimming removed 7 bases from V and 5 bases from J, with 14 bases in between. Germline lookup yields CDR1 SGHTA and CDR2 FQGNSA. CDR3 sequence: CASNHLQGYGYTF. The CDR3 DNA sequence: TGTGCCAGCAACCACCTACAGGGTTATGGCTACACCTTC.

V and J are TRBV27 and TRBJ2-2; the D gene is possibly TRBD2 (6 bases). This CDR3 spans 13 amino acids. The germline V and J ends were trimmed by 11 bases and 6 bases, with 16 bases remaining between them. Germline V gives CDR1 MNHEY, CDR2 SMNVEV (reference sequence). CDR3 sequence: CAAAVSGAGELFF. The CDR3 coding sequence is TGTGCCGCTGCGGTATCGGGGGCCGGGGAGCTGTTTTTT.

This clonotype has more than one count but fewer than ten. V usage is TRBV5-6 and J usage is TRBJ2-7; a possible D gene is TRBD1 (6 bases). Trimming removed 4 bases from V and 2 bases from J, with 10 bases in between. Germline V lookup: CDR1 SGHDT, CDR2 YYEEEE. This CDR3 spans 13 amino acids. Here the CDR3 reads CASSADSPYEQYF. CDR3 bases: TGTGCCAGCAGCGCGGACAGCCCCTACGAGCAGTACTTC.

This clonotype was detected only a few times. This chain joins TRBV6-1 and TRBJ1-1; the D gene is possibly TRBD1 (5 bases). Trimming took 7 bases from V and 2 from J, leaving 11 bases between them. Germline lookup yields CDR1 MNHNS and CDR2 SASEGT. This CDR3 comprises 13 residues. The CDR3 nucleotides are TGTGCCAGCACCGGGGGACTTAACACTGAAGCTTTCTTT. This gives the protein CASTGGLNTEAFF.

This clonotype showed up many times. The CDR3 sequence is CASSLAGQGAYGYTF. The CDR3 DNA reads as TGTGCCAGCAGCTTAGCTGGGCAGGGGGCCTATGGCTACACCTTC. The V and J genes are TRBV7-2 and TRBJ1-2; 8 bases line up with TRBD1. Per germline, CDR1 SGHTA and CDR2 FQGNSA. J gave up 4 bases and V 0 bases, and 4 bases lay outside the gene matches. This CDR3 is built from 15 residues. The whole variable domain, remainder taken from reference TRBV7-2 and TRBJ1-2, is GAGVSQSPSNKVTEKGKDVELRCDPISGHTALYWYRQSLGQGLEFLIYFQGNSAPDKSGLPSDRFSAERTGGSVSTLTIQRTQQEDSAVYLCASSLAGQGAYGYTFGSGTRLTVV.

The rearrangement links TRBV11-3 to TRBJ2-3; TRBD2 aligns across 15 bases. V lost 5 bases, J lost 3 bases, and 3 bases stayed unmatched. Looked up from germline, CDR1 is SGHNT and CDR2 is YENEEA. The CDR3 consists of 16 residues. The CDR3 bases are TGTGCCAGCAGCATGGGACTAGCGGGAGGAACAGATACGCAGTATTTT. This encodes CASSMGLAGGTDTQYF.

This chain connects TRBV12-3 or TRBV12-4 to TRBJ2-2; 13 bases agree with TRBD2. The CDR3 is made up of 16 amino acids. Trimming cost V 5 bases and J 4 bases; bases outside gene matches: 4. The CDR3 DNA sequence: TGTGCCAGCAGTCAACTAGCGGGAGGGGGCACCGGGGAGCTGTTTTTT. Translation gives CASSQLAGGGTGELFF.

This clonotype was seen a few times. This chain uses TRBV27 with TRBJ2-1; D possibly uses TRBD1 or TRBD2 (5 bases each). V gave up 4 bases and J gave up 7 bases, with 11 bases separating them. The CDR3 is made up of 13 amino acids. Germline-derived CDR1 and CDR2 are MNHEY and SMNVEV (reference sequence). CDR3 sequence reads: CASSSIGTNEQFF. DNA of the CDR3: TGTGCCAGCAGTTCGATAGGGACGAATGAGCAGTTCTTC.